The rows below give T cell receptor beta chains drawn from one sample of a study of blood T cell repertoires in COVID-19. Libraries were prepared by immunoSEQ multiplex PCR; TCRdb keeps only in-frame clonotypes and omits some of them. The profile shows about 480,000 clones, 70% to 90% of them singletons. The sequenced sample was PBMCs or T cells enriched from blood (not recorded which). Receptor source: a woman aged 40 to 49 who had recovered from COVID-19. Both conserved end residues are part of each CDR3. A D gene is named only where the DNA matches it firmly. Clone size, where shown, is once, few, many, or a class for clones that have expanded.

j_call d_call clone_size v_call cdr3_aa cdr3_nt
TRBJ2-1 TRBD2 NA TRBV7-9 CASSLGLLAGVYNEQFF TGTGCCAGCAGCTTGGGGCTTCTAGCGGGAGTCTACAATGAGCAGTTCTTC
TRBJ1-2 TRBD1 NA TRBV10-3 CAISEPGQGQHYGYTF TGTGCCATCAGTGAGCCAGGACAGGGCCAACACTATGGCTACACCTTC
TRBJ1-4 TRBD1 NA TRBV9 CASSVGQGFDEKLFF TGTGCCAGCAGCGTAGGACAGGGGTTTGATGAAAAACTGTTTTTT
TRBJ2-3 NA NA TRBV5-5 CASSLVSGTTDTQYF TGTGCCAGCAGCTTGGTTTCGGGTACAACAGATACGCAGTATTTT
TRBJ2-1 NA NA TRBV11-3 CASSSRGPSGSNEQFF TGTGCCAGCAGCTCTAGGGGGCCTAGCGGGTCCAATGAGCAGTTCTTC
TRBJ2-7 TRBD2 few TRBV9 CASSKSGGSSYEQYF TGTGCCAGCAGCAAGAGCGGGGGGAGCTCCTACGAGCAGTACTTC
TRBJ2-1 TRBD1 NA TRBV29-1 CSVEGWLRTGSYNEQFF TGCAGCGTTGAAGGTTGGTTAAGGACAGGGTCCTACAATGAGCAGTTCTTC
TRBJ2-1 TRBD1 NA TRBV10-3 CAISGGTGGLDEQFF TGTGCCATCAGTGGAGGGACAGGGGGTCTGGATGAGCAGTTCTTC
TRBJ2-7 TRBD2 NA TRBV4-3 CASSQGTSLYEQYF TGCGCCAGCAGCCAGGGGACTAGTCTGTACGAGCAGTACTTC
TRBJ2-5 NA NA TRBV19 CASSISAGSQETQYF TGTGCCAGTAGTATATCCGCAGGATCCCAAGAGACCCAGTACTTC
TRBJ2-3 NA NA TRBV19 CASSILAESTDTQYF TGTGCCAGTAGTATTTTAGCGGAAAGCACAGATACGCAGTATTTT
TRBJ2-1 TRBD2 few TRBV4-2 CASSQVLAAYNEQFF TGTGCCAGCAGCCAAGTACTAGCGGCCTACAATGAGCAGTTCTTC
TRBJ2-7 TRBD2 NA TRBV7-2 CASSSRGAGASGRPYEQYF TGTGCCAGCAGCTCCAGGGGAGCGGGAGCCTCGGGGAGGCCCTACGAGCAGTACTTC
TRBJ2-1 NA NA TRBV3-1/TRBV3-2 CASSRLRRRELINEQFF TGTGCCAGCAGCCGTCTGAGGCGCCGGGAGCTGATCAATGAGCAGTTCTTC
TRBJ1-1 NA NA TRBV27 CASSSFLRSLSTEAFF TGTGCCAGCAGTTCTTTCCTTCGGAGCCTGAGCACTGAAGCTTTCTTT
TRBJ2-7 NA NA TRBV6-5 CITSQGRAVYEQYF TGTATTACGAGCCAGGGGCGGGCGGTCTACGAGCAGTACTTC
TRBJ1-5 NA NA TRBV15 CATSRDPGVSNQPQHF TGTGCCACCAGCAGAGATCCCGGGGTCAGCAATCAGCCCCAGCATTTT
TRBJ2-5 NA NA TRBV7-9 CASSLLGETQYF TGTGCCAGCAGCTTACTCGGAGAGACCCAGTACTTC
TRBJ2-7 NA NA TRBV10-1 CASSARDSLLEQYF TGCGCCAGCAGTGCCCGCGACAGCCTCCTCGAGCAGTACTTC
TRBJ1-3 NA NA TRBV7-2 CASSLIPGVGNTIYF TGTGCCAGCAGCTTAATCCCGGGGGTGGGAAACACCATATATTTT
TRBJ2-1 NA NA TRBV20-1 CSALDNEQFF TGCAGTGCTCTAGACAATGAGCAGTTCTTC
TRBJ2-7 TRBD1 NA TRBV4-2 CASSPGTALLSEQYF TGTGCCAGCAGCCCCGGGACAGCCCTTTTGAGCGAGCAGTACTTC